Below, 30 T cell receptor beta chains from the same sample are listed, as sequenced in a study of stem cell transplantation in POMP-related autoinflammatory disease listed by TCRdb under 2021. Taken with the paper, the label for time point translates to: after hematopoietic stem cell transplant. Libraries were constructed by the immunoSEQ multiplex PCR assay. TCRdb's version of the immuneACCESS table is confined to in-frame rearrangements and falls short of the full clone set. An unresolved V gene accounts for under half of the shortfall where checked; the remainder is of unknown origin. In all, the sample holds some 68,000 clones, and approximately 91% of those were seen once. About 0.7% of the sample is held by the ten biggest clonotypes. Material: CD4+ T cells from PBMCs, obtained after stem cell transplantation. The receptor source for this set is a human patient with POMP-related autoinflammation and immune dysregulation (PRAID). It is possible that, after a transplant, some T cells come from the graft donor.

The chain recombines TRBV21-1 with TRBJ1-3. TRBV21-1 is assigned pseudogene status. This CDR3 contains 18 residues. The CDR3 protein is CASSKRWLGREFGNTIYF. The CDR3 DNA reads as TGTGCCAGCAGCAAAAGGTGGTTGGGCAGGGAGTTTGGAAACACCATATATTTT.

The count of this clone is one. This rearrangement joins TRBV6-1 to TRBJ2-3; D is unresolved. Germline V lookup: CDR1 MNHNS, CDR2 SASEGT. The V end was cut by 1 base, the J end by 0 bases, with 5 bases between. The CDR3 covers 14 residues. The CDR3 DNA sequence: TGTGCCAGCAGTGAAGGATGGAGCACAGATACGCAGTATTTT. This codes for CASSEGWSTDTQYF.

The rearrangement links TRBV2 to TRBJ2-5; D unresolved. V lost 0 bases and J 5 bases, leaving 13 bases between the germline ends. Per the germline V gene, CDR1 is SNHLY and CDR2 is FYNNEI. CDR3 length: 15 amino acids. The CDR3: CASSEAGIVRETQYF. CDR3 DNA: TGTGCCAGCAGTGAAGCTGGAATAGTCCGGGAGACCCAGTACTTC.

The V gene is TRBV28, the J gene TRBJ1-1; D remains unclear. V lost 2 bases and J lost 4, with 2 bases in between. This CDR3 has 11 residues. Germline V gives CDR1 MDHEN, CDR2 SYDVKM. Written as DNA, the CDR3 is TGTGCCAGCAGTTTAATCACTGAAGCTTTCTTT. It is translated as CASSLITEAFF. The full variable domain, with the rest looked up from reference TRBV28 and TRBJ1-1, is DVKVTQSSRYLVKRTGEKVFLECVQDMDHENMFWYRQDPGLGLRLIYFSYDVKMKEKGDIPEGYSVSREKKERFSLILESASTNQTSMYLCASSLITEAFFGQGTRLTVV.

The chain joins TRBV3-1 (or the pseudogene TRBV3-2) to TRBJ1-3; the match to TRBD1 covers 10 bases. The V segment lost 6 bases and the J segment 1 base; nucleotides outside the gene matches: 3. The CDR3 is 15 residues long. Germline V CDR1 and CDR2: LGHDT, YNNKEL (reference sequence). The CDR3 sequence is CASSRTGGSGNTIYF. In DNA form, the CDR3 reads TGTGCCAGCAGTCGGACAGGGGGATCTGGAAACACCATATATTTT.

This sequence joins TRBV7-9 and TRBJ1-2; D might be TRBD1 (5 bases). Germline V gene lookup returns CDR1 SEHNR and CDR2 FQNEAQ (reference sequence). V shed 5 bases and J shed 4 bases, with 8 bases lying between them. The CDR3 length is 12 residues. CDR3 residues: CASSPGLYGYTF. The CDR3 DNA follows: TGTGCCAGCAGCCCGGGGCTCTATGGCTACACCTTC.

The chain has TRBV7-8 and TRBJ2-2, with TRBD2 as a possible D gene (6 bases). The germline V and J ends were trimmed by 5 bases and 6 bases, with 16 bases remaining between them. From germline, CDR1 is SGHVS and CDR2 FQNEAQ. The CDR3 is 15 amino acids. The CDR3 coding sequence is TGTGCCAGCAGCCTTGGACGCGGGGAGTCCGGGGAGCTGTTTTTT. This translates into CASSLGRGESGELFF. Drawing the rest from reference TRBV7-8 and TRBJ2-2, the complete variable domain is GAGVSQSPRYKVAKRGQDVALRCDPISGHVSLFWYQQALGQGPEFLTYFQNEAQLDKSGLPSDRFFAERPEGSVSTLKIQRTQQEDSAVYLCASSLGRGESGELFFGEGSRLTVL.

This chain joins TRBV18 and TRBJ2-7; weak D call: TRBD2 (6 bases). Trimming pared 6 bases from V and 1 base from J, leaving 10 bases between. CDR1 is KGHSH and CDR2 is LQKENI in the germline V gene. The CDR3 length is 13 residues. This CDR3 reads CASSDGLSYEQYV. DNA for the CDR3: TGTGCCAGCTCCGATGGACTATCCTACGAGCAGTACGTC.

The chain combines TRBV5-4 with TRBJ1-1; the match to TRBD1 covers 10 bases. CDR1 is SGHNT, CDR2 YYREEE, per germline (reference sequence). With V trimmed by 4 bases and J by 5 bases, 5 bases remained unmatched. The CDR3 contains 14 residues. CDR3 protein: CASSPRQGATEAFF. In DNA, the CDR3 is TGTGCCAGCAGCCCGCGACAGGGGGCAACTGAAGCTTTCTTT.

This clone was recorded once. J is TRBJ1-1 and V is TRBV5-1, with a tentative D call TRBD1 (6 bases). This CDR3 comprises 15 residues. Trimming removed 6 bases at V and 1 base at J, with 16 bases between. Germline lookup yields CDR1 SGHRS and CDR2 YFSETQ. CDR3 loop: CASTYDRPSNTEAFF. As DNA, the CDR3 is TGCGCCAGCACTTACGACAGGCCATCGAACACTGAAGCTTTCTTT.

V and J are TRBV19 and TRBJ1-2; the D gene is possibly TRBD1 (6 bases). The length of the CDR3 is 13 residues. The ends were cut back, 2 bases at V and 7 bases at J, with 11 bases in the middle. From germline, CDR1 is LNHDA and CDR2 SQIVND (reference sequence). The chain's CDR3 is CASSIWGASGYTF. The CDR3 region has the DNA TGTGCCAGTAGTATATGGGGGGCGTCTGGCTACACCTTC.

The V and J genes are TRBV10-3 and TRBJ1-3; tentatively, D is TRBD1 (6 bases). CDR3 size: 15 residues. CDR1 and CDR2 (germline): ENHRY, SYGVKD. Trimming left V 6 bases short and J 4 bases short, with 16 bases between. As DNA, the CDR3 is TGTGCCATCAGCTTCGATACAGGGTACGGAAACACCATATATTTT. The encoded protein is CAISFDTGYGNTIYF.

The V call is TRBV28, the J call TRBJ2-5; 10 nucleotides match TRBD2. This CDR3 comprises 16 residues. CDR1 is MDHEN and CDR2 is SYDVKM in the germline V gene. V shed 4 bases, J shed 5 bases, and the junction held 10 bases outside the gene matches. In DNA, the CDR3 is TGTGCCAGCAGTTCACAGCGGGAGGGCCGGGGGGAGACCCAGTACTTC. Translation gives CASSSQREGRGETQYF.

J is TRBJ1-5 and V is TRBV5-6; weak D call: TRBD1 (5 bases). Germline loops: CDR1 SGHDT, CDR2 YYEEEE. V lost 4 bases, J lost 0 bases, and 23 bases lay in between. This CDR3 spans 19 amino acids. This chain's CDR3 is CASSPPKLRGRDSNQPQHF. The CDR3 region has the DNA TGTGCCAGCAGCCCACCTAAACTGAGGGGCAGGGATAGCAATCAGCCCCAGCATTTT.

A few counts support this clone. The genes are TRBV6-5 and TRBJ1-5, with D tentatively TRBD1 (6 bases). CDR3 length: 14 amino acids. From germline, CDR1 is MNHEY and CDR2 SVGAGI. Between the trimmed V and J ends, which lost 10 bases and 4 bases, there was a span of 17 bases. The CDR3 loop reads CATNTGFLNQPQHF. The CDR3 DNA follows: TGTGCCACAAACACAGGGTTCCTTAATCAGCCCCAGCATTTT.

This clone was observed a handful of times. The CDR3 is CASSPYRGGQPQHF. CDR3 coding DNA: TGTGCCAGCAGCCCGTACAGGGGTGGACAGCCCCAGCATTTT. This chain joins TRBV6-5 and TRBJ1-5, with 7 bases identical to TRBD1. This CDR3 has 14 amino acids. CDR1 is MNHEY and CDR2 is SVGAGI in the germline V gene. Unmatched junction bases numbered 9, after V lost 6 bases and J lost 7 bases.

V and J are TRBV29-1 and TRBJ2-2; the D gene is possibly TRBD2 (7 bases). V was clipped by 7 bases and J by 7 bases, with 19 bases between them. Germline V lookup: CDR1 SQVTM, CDR2 ANQGSEA. The CDR3 covers 14 residues. The CDR3 here is CSAAEGGRSGELFF. DNA for the CDR3: TGCAGCGCCGCGGAGGGGGGGCGCAGCGGGGAGCTGTTTTTT.

V and J are TRBV4-1 and TRBJ2-1; D might be TRBD2 (5 bases). Deletions cut 5 bases from V and 0 bases from J, with 11 bases between. CDR3 length: 15 amino acids. In germline, CDR1 is MGHRA, CDR2 YSYEKL. Here the CDR3 DNA reads TGCGCCAGCAGCGGAGCGGTTAACTCCTACAATGAGCAGTTCTTC. This gives the protein CASSGAVNSYNEQFF.

The chain is built from TRBV5-1 and TRBJ2-7, with 12 bases fitting TRBD2. CDR3 length equals 16 residues. V lost 4 bases to trimming and J lost 3 bases; unmatched junction nucleotides: 8. CDR1 and CDR2 (germline): SGHRS, YFSETQ. The CDR3 sequence is CASSEDRTSGIYEQYF. CDR3 in DNA: TGCGCCAGCAGCGAAGACCGGACTAGCGGGATCTACGAGCAGTACTTC.

This chain links TRBV12-3 or TRBV12-4 with TRBJ1-6, with D unclear. This CDR3 is built from 13 residues. The ends were cut back, 6 bases at V and 7 bases at J, with 10 bases in the middle. DNA of the CDR3: TGTGCCAGCAGCCCTGACACGAATTCACCCCTCCACTTT. Encoded protein: CASSPDTNSPLHF.

V gene TRBV5-1 combines with J gene TRBJ1-1; D might be TRBD1 (5 bases). Germline loops: CDR1 SGHRS, CDR2 YFSETQ. CDR3 length: 17 residues. Trimming stripped 4 bases from V and 1 base from J, with 20 bases between. The CDR3 nucleotides are TGCGCCAGCAGCGTTGGGCAGGGTAGTATCAAGAACACTGAAGCTTTCTTT. This encodes CASSVGQGSIKNTEAFF.

V gene TRBV24-1 combines with J gene TRBJ2-2; D perhaps matches TRBD1 (6 bases). From germline, CDR1 is KGHDR and CDR2 SFDVKD. The CDR3 length is 16 residues. Deletions cut 3 bases from V and 3 bases from J, with 13 bases between. The CDR3 spells CATSDPSGQHTGELFF. The CDR3 DNA reads as TGTGCCACCAGTGATCCCTCGGGACAACACACCGGGGAGCTGTTTTTT.

To note about this clone: The same CDR3 also results from other DNA sequences found in this sample. The chain uses TRBV6-5 and TRBJ2-3; 13 nucleotides agree with TRBD2. The junction had 6 bases not matched to a gene; V was cut back by 6 bases and J by 6 bases. The CDR3 contains 15 residues. Germline V gene lookup returns CDR1 MNHEY and CDR2 SVGAGI. The CDR3 loop is CASSLLAGGPDTQYF. The CDR3 DNA follows: TGTGCCAGCAGCCTACTAGCGGGGGGGCCCGATACGCAGTATTTT.

The V gene is TRBV2, the J gene TRBJ1-6; D is uncertain. This CDR3 comprises 15 residues. V was shortened by 1 base and J by 7 bases, with 11 bases between the two germline ends. From germline, CDR1 is SNHLY and CDR2 FYNNEI. As DNA, the CDR3 is TGTGCCAGCAGTGAAGGTCGGAGCGACAATTCACCCCTCCACTTT. It translates to CASSEGRSDNSPLHF.

The J gene is TRBJ2-2, the V gene TRBV4-1; TRBD2 agrees at 7 bases. CDR3 length equals 17 residues. Trimming removed 0 bases from V and 3 bases from J; junction bases left unmatched: 7. Germline values: CDR1 MGHRA, CDR2 YSYEKL. The CDR3 loop is CASSQDRGGLYTGELFF. CDR3 sequence (DNA): TGCGCCAGCAGCCAAGATCGGGGAGGGCTGTACACCGGGGAGCTGTTTTTT.

This clone was detected only once. J is TRBJ2-5 and V is TRBV5-1; D is perhaps TRBD1 (6 bases). The CDR3 runs to 11 residues. Trimming took 8 bases from V and 7 from J, leaving 12 bases between them. Germline CDR1 is SGHRS and CDR2 is YFSETQ. The CDR3 here is CASYEGGTQYF. The CDR3 DNA reads TGCGCCAGTTACGAAGGGGGGACCCAGTACTTC.

The chain has TRBV3-1 (or the pseudogene TRBV3-2) and TRBJ1-2, with D possibly TRBD1 on 6 matching bases. The CDR3 has 13 residues. Germline V gene sequence: CDR1 LGHDT, CDR2 YNNKEL (reference sequence). Trimming took 4 bases from V and 3 from J, leaving 9 bases between them. In DNA, the CDR3 is TGTGCCAGCAGCCCGACAGGCGACTATGGCTACACCTTC. Amino acid sequence: CASSPTGDYGYTF.

The chain has TRBV21-1 and TRBJ2-6; the D call of TRBD2 is as the table states it, not checked on the DNA. TRBV21-1 is termed a pseudogene. CDR3 length: 22 amino acids. The CDR3 DNA reads as TGTGCCAGCAGCAAAGAAGGAACTAGCGGGGGGGACACTCTTAGTGGGGCCAACGTCCTGACTTTC. This sequence encodes CASSKEGTSGGDTLSGANVLTF.

The CDR3 coding sequence is TGTGCCAGCAGCGGGGGGGGAGGCGAGCAGTACTTC. Translated: CASSGGGGEQYF. V usage is TRBV6-5 and J usage is TRBJ2-7; TRBD2 aligns across 8 bases. CDR1 is MNHEY, CDR2 SVGAGI, per germline. The V segment lost 6 bases and the J segment 6 bases; nucleotides outside the gene matches: 4. The length of the CDR3 is 12 residues.

V gene TRBV10-3 combines with J gene TRBJ1-2; a weak D match, TRBD1 (5 bases). The length of the CDR3 is 15 residues. Germline CDR1 ENHRY, CDR2 SYGVKD. Trimming stripped 3 bases from V and 0 bases from J, with 11 bases between. CDR3 sequence: CAISDGTGANYGYTF. The CDR3 coding sequence is TGTGCCATCAGTGACGGGACCGGAGCTAACTATGGCTACACCTTC.